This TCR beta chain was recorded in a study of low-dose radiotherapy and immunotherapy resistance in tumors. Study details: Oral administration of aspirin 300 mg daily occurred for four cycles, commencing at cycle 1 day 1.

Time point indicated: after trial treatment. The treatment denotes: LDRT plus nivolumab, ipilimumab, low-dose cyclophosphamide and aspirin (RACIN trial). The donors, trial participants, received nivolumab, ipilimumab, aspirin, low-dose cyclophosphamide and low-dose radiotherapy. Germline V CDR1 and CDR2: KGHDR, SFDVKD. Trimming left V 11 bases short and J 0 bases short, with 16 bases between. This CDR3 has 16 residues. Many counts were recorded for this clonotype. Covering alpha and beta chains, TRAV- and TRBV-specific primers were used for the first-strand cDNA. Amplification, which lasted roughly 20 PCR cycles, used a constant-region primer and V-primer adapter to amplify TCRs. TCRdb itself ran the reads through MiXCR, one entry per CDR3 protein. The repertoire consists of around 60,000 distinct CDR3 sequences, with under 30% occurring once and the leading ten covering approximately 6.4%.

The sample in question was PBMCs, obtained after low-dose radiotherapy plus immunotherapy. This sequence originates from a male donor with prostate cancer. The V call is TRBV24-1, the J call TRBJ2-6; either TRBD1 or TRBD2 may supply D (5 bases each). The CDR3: CAIHPGTASGANVLTF. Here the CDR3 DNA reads TGTGCCATCCACCCGGGGACCGCCTCTGGGGCCAACGTCCTGACTTTC.